The rows below give T cell receptor beta chains drawn from one sample of a study of blood T cell repertoires in COVID-19. Repertoires were generated with immunoSEQ multiplex PCR, while TCRdb's copy carries only in-frame clones and drops some. Here the sample spans approximately 90,000 clones, 82% being singletons. The sequencing input was peripheral blood. The receptor source for this set is a woman aged 80 or older with acute or convalescent COVID-19. Both conserved end residues are part of each CDR3. Fields, in order: CDR3 protein, CDR3 DNA, D gene, V gene, J gene, clone size. A D gene is named only where the DNA matches it firmly. Size is omitted from some rows. Given values are once, few, many or a class for expanded clones.

CDR3aa: CASSRGGKENYGYTF
CDR3nt: TGTGCCAGCAGCCGAGGGGGTAAAGAGAACTATGGCTACACCTTC
d_gene: NA
v_gene: TRBV11-3
j_gene: TRBJ1-2
abundance: once

CDR3aa: CASSRQVGTGELFF
CDR3nt: TGTGCCAGCAGTCGACAGGTGGGCACCGGGGAGCTGTTTTTT
d_gene: NA
v_gene: TRBV2
j_gene: TRBJ2-2
abundance: once

CDR3aa: CASGLVLYNEQFF
CDR3nt: TGTGCTAGTGGTTTGGTCTTATACAATGAGCAGTTCTTC
d_gene: NA
v_gene: TRBV12-5
j_gene: TRBJ2-1
abundance: NA

CDR3aa: CATSREGLSAGNTIYF
CDR3nt: TGTGCCACCAGCAGAGAGGGGCTCTCGGCTGGAAACACCATATATTTT
d_gene: NA
v_gene: TRBV15
j_gene: TRBJ1-3
abundance: NA

CDR3aa: CASSRGQLSYNEQFF
CDR3nt: TGTGCCAGCAGCCGGGGACAGCTGTCCTACAATGAGCAGTTCTTC
d_gene: TRBD1
v_gene: TRBV14
j_gene: TRBJ2-1
abundance: NA

CDR3aa: CASSEAIAGGETQYF
CDR3nt: TGTGCCAGCAGTGAAGCGATAGCGGGAGGGGAGACCCAGTACTTC
d_gene: TRBD2
v_gene: TRBV2
j_gene: TRBJ2-5
abundance: NA

CDR3aa: CASSSGGYEQYF
CDR3nt: TGCGCCAGCAGCTCGGGGGGGTACGAGCAGTACTTC
d_gene: TRBD2
v_gene: TRBV5-1
j_gene: TRBJ2-7
abundance: NA

CDR3aa: CASSLVFEQYF
CDR3nt: TGTGCCAGCAGTCTAGTGTTCGAGCAGTACTTC
d_gene: NA
v_gene: TRBV28
j_gene: TRBJ2-7
abundance: NA

CDR3aa: CATRGRGDTEAFF
CDR3nt: TGTGCCACCCGGGGGAGGGGTGACACTGAAGCTTTCTTT
d_gene: NA
v_gene: TRBV10-3
j_gene: TRBJ1-1
abundance: NA

CDR3aa: CASSIHLLAGVNNEQFF
CDR3nt: TGTGCCAGTAGTATACACCTTCTAGCGGGAGTAAACAATGAGCAGTTCTTC
d_gene: TRBD2
v_gene: TRBV19
j_gene: TRBJ2-1
abundance: NA

CDR3aa: CASSIEHTPNTGELFF
CDR3nt: TGTGCCAGTAGTATAGAACACACCCCGAACACCGGGGAGCTGTTTTTT
d_gene: NA
v_gene: TRBV19
j_gene: TRBJ2-2
abundance: NA

CDR3aa: CASSQNPRGFSGNTIYF
CDR3nt: TGTGCCAGCTCACAGAATCCCAGGGGATTCTCTGGAAACACCATATATTTT
d_gene: NA
v_gene: TRBV18
j_gene: TRBJ1-3
abundance: NA

CDR3aa: CASSEALWAQGAPTDTQYF
CDR3nt: TGTGCCAGCAGTGAAGCGCTTTGGGCACAGGGAGCCCCCACAGATACGCAGTATTTT
d_gene: NA
v_gene: TRBV2
j_gene: TRBJ2-3
abundance: NA

CDR3aa: CASHPAIHEQYF
CDR3nt: TGTGCCAGCCACCCCGCGATCCACGAGCAGTACTTC
d_gene: NA
v_gene: TRBV21-1
j_gene: TRBJ2-7
abundance: NA

CDR3aa: CASSRNHIGGTDTQYF
CDR3nt: TGTGCCAGCAGCCGAAATCACATTGGAGGCACAGATACGCAGTATTTT
d_gene: NA
v_gene: TRBV5-4
j_gene: TRBJ2-3
abundance: NA

CDR3aa: CATRDSLYEQYF
CDR3nt: TGTGCCACAAGGGACTCCCTCTACGAGCAGTACTTC
d_gene: NA
v_gene: TRBV19
j_gene: TRBJ2-7
abundance: NA

CDR3aa: CASSFGLLGDTQYF
CDR3nt: TGTGCCAGCAGCTTCGGACTACTTGGGGATACGCAGTATTTT
d_gene: NA
v_gene: TRBV7-3
j_gene: TRBJ2-3
abundance: NA

CDR3aa: CASSLEGSFYNEQFF
CDR3nt: TGCGCCAGCAGCTTGGAAGGGAGCTTTTACAATGAGCAGTTCTTC
d_gene: NA
v_gene: TRBV5-1
j_gene: TRBJ2-1
abundance: NA

CDR3aa: CASSLAGGAIHEQYF
CDR3nt: TGTGCCAGCAGCTTAGCGGGGGGGGCCATACACGAGCAGTACTTC
d_gene: TRBD2
v_gene: TRBV11-2
j_gene: TRBJ2-7
abundance: NA

CDR3aa: CASSLSGKKLFF
CDR3nt: TGTGCCAGCAGTTTGTCGGGGAAAAAACTGTTTTTT
d_gene: NA
v_gene: TRBV27
j_gene: TRBJ1-4
abundance: once

CDR3aa: CASSLAGQNTGELFF
CDR3nt: TGCGCCAGCAGCTTGGCCGGTCAGAACACCGGGGAGCTGTTTTTT
d_gene: NA
v_gene: TRBV5-1
j_gene: TRBJ2-2
abundance: NA

CDR3aa: CASSFSSDRGDTQYF
CDR3nt: TGTGCCAGTAGTTTCTCCTCGGACAGGGGTGATACGCAGTATTTT
d_gene: TRBD1
v_gene: TRBV19
j_gene: TRBJ2-3
abundance: NA

CDR3aa: CASSYSPDQPQHF
CDR3nt: TGTGCCAGCAGTTACTCTCCCGATCAGCCCCAGCATTTT
d_gene: NA
v_gene: TRBV6-5
j_gene: TRBJ1-5
abundance: NA

CDR3aa: CASSIRIGTNEQFF
CDR3nt: TGTGCCAGTAGTATAAGGATCGGGACAAATGAGCAGTTCTTC
d_gene: NA
v_gene: TRBV19
j_gene: TRBJ2-1
abundance: NA

CDR3aa: CASSSARGSSYNEQFF
CDR3nt: TGTGCCAGCAGCTCAGCACGGGGGAGCTCCTACAATGAGCAGTTCTTC
d_gene: NA
v_gene: TRBV7-7
j_gene: TRBJ2-1
abundance: once

CDR3aa: CASSLQLAGGLNTGELFF
CDR3nt: TGCGCCAGCAGCTTGCAACTAGCGGGGGGACTGAACACCGGGGAGCTGTTTTTT
d_gene: TRBD2
v_gene: TRBV5-1
j_gene: TRBJ2-2
abundance: NA

CDR3aa: CASRFWRDGSYEQYF
CDR3nt: TGTGCCAGCAGGTTTTGGCGGGACGGATCCTACGAGCAGTACTTC
d_gene: NA
v_gene: TRBV6-5
j_gene: TRBJ2-7
abundance: NA

CDR3aa: CTSSQVRERAEAFF
CDR3nt: TGCACCAGCAGCCAAGTCCGGGAGCGGGCTGAAGCTTTCTTT
d_gene: NA
v_gene: TRBV1
j_gene: TRBJ1-1
abundance: NA

CDR3aa: CASSLSGQFQETQYF
CDR3nt: TGTGCCAGCAGCTTATCGGGACAGTTCCAAGAGACCCAGTACTTC
d_gene: TRBD1
v_gene: TRBV7-7
j_gene: TRBJ2-5
abundance: NA

CDR3aa: CASSTKTGLPNEEQYF
CDR3nt: TGCGCCAGCAGCACGAAGACGGGACTACCTAATGAAGAGCAGTACTTC
d_gene: TRBD2
v_gene: TRBV5-1
j_gene: TRBJ2-7
abundance: once

CDR3aa: CASSTERGEGTQYF
CDR3nt: TGTGCCAGCAGCACGGAGCGGGGGGAGGGTACGCAGTATTTT
d_gene: TRBD2
v_gene: TRBV5-4
j_gene: TRBJ2-3
abundance: once

CDR3aa: CASSLRESGTEAFF
CDR3nt: TGTGCCAGCAGTCTGAGGGAATCAGGAACTGAAGCTTTCTTT
d_gene: NA
v_gene: TRBV2
j_gene: TRBJ1-1
abundance: NA

CDR3aa: CASSAVGGGLSNQPQHF
CDR3nt: TGTGCCAGCAGTGCAGTGGGAGGGGGGCTTAGCAATCAGCCCCAGCATTTT
d_gene: NA
v_gene: TRBV28
j_gene: TRBJ1-5
abundance: NA